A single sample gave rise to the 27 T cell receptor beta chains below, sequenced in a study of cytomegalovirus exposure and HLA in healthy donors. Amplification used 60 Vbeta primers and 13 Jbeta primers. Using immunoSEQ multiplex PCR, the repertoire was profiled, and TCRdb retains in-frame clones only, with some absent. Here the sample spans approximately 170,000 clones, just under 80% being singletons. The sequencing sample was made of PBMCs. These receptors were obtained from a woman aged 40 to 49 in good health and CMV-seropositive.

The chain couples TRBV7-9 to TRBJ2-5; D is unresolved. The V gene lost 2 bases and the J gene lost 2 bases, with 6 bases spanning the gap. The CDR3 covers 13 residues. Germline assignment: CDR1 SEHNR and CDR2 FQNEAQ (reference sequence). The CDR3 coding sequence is TGTGCCAGCAGCTTATACCAGCAAGAGACCCAGTACTTC. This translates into CASSLYQQETQYF.

DNA of the CDR3: TGTGCCAGCAGTGCCCCAACAGGGCTCTATGGCTACACCTTC. This gives the protein CASSAPTGLYGYTF. The V gene is TRBV6-1, the J gene TRBJ1-2; D might be TRBD1 (6 bases). The germline V gene has CDR1 MNHNS and CDR2 SASEGT. The CDR3 length is 14 residues. Trimming cost V 4 bases and J 4 bases, with 13 bases left between them.

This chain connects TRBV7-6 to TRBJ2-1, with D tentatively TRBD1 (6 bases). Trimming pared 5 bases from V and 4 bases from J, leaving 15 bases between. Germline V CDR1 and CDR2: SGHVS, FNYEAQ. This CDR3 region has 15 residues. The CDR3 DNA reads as TGTGCCAGCAGCCCAACAGGGTCCGAATACAATGAGCAGTTCTTC. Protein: CASSPTGSEYNEQFF.

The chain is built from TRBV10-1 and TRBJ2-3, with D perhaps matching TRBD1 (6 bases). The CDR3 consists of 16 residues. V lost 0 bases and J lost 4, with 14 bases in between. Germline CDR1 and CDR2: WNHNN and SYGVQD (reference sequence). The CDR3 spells CASSESSSWGPDTQYF. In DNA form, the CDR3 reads TGCGCCAGCAGTGAGTCTTCGTCATGGGGGCCAGATACGCAGTATTTT.

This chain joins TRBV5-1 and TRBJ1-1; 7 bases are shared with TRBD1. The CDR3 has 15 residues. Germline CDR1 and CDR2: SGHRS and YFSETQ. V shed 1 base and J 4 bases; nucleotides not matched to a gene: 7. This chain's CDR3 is CASSLTQTGRTEAFF. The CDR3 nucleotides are TGCGCCAGCAGCTTGACGCAGACAGGGCGCACTGAAGCTTTCTTT.

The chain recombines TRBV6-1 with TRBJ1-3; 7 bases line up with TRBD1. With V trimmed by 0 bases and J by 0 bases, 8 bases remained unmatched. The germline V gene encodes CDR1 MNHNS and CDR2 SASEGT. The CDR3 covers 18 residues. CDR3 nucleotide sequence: TGTGCCAGCAGTGAAGCATCTTCCGGACAGGTCTCTGGAAACACCATATATTTT. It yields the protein CASSEASSGQVSGNTIYF.

The CDR3 DNA reads as TGTGCCTGGAGTTCCGGACAGGCGTTTGCTAATGAAAAACTGTTTTTT. This encodes CAWSSGQAFANEKLFF. The chain combines TRBV30 with TRBJ1-4; 7 nucleotides agree with TRBD1. Germline CDR1 and CDR2: GTSNPN and SVGIG (reference sequence). The V and J ends lost 2 bases and 3 bases, in that order; junction bases with no gene match: 9. This CDR3 has 16 amino acids.

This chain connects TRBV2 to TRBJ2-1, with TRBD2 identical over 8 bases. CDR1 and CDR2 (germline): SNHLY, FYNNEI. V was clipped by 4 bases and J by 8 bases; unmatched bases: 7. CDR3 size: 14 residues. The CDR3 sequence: CASSVISGVYEQFF. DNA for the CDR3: TGTGCCAGCAGTGTTATTAGCGGGGTCTATGAGCAGTTCTTC.

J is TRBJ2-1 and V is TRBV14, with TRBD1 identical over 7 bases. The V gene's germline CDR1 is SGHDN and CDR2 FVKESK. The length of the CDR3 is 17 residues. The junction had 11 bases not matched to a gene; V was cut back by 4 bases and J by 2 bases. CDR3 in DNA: TGTGCCAGCAGCCCTACCGACAGGGAACGTACCTACAATGAGCAGTTCTTC. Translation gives CASSPTDRERTYNEQFF.

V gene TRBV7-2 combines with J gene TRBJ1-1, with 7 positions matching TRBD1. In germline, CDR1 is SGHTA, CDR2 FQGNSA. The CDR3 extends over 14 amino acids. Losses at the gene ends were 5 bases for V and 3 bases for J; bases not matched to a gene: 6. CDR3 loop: CASSVRGEHTEAFF. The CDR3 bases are TGTGCCAGCAGCGTCAGGGGGGAACACACTGAAGCTTTCTTT.

This chain's CDR3 is CASSLTGTGGSEQYF. DNA of the CDR3: TGTGCCAGCAGCTTGACCGGGACAGGGGGCTCCGAGCAGTACTTC. The chain combines TRBV5-5 with TRBJ2-7; 12 nucleotides line up with TRBD1. This CDR3 has 15 residues. CDR1 SGHKS and CDR2 YYEKEE come from the germline V gene (reference sequence). V shed 1 base and J 6 bases; nucleotides not matched to a gene: 5.

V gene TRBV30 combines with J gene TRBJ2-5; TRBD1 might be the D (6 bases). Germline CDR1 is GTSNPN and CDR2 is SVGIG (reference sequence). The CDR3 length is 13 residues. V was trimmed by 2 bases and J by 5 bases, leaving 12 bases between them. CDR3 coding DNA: TGTGCCTGGAGTCGGGCAGGGGTGGAGACCCAGTACTTC. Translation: CAWSRAGVETQYF.

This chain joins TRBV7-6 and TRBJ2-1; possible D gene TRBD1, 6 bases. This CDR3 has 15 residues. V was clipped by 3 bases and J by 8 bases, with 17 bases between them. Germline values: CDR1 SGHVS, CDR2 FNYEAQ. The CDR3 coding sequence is TGTGCCAGCAGCTTCGACAGGACCACCATGGATGAGCAGTTCTTC. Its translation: CASSFDRTTMDEQFF.

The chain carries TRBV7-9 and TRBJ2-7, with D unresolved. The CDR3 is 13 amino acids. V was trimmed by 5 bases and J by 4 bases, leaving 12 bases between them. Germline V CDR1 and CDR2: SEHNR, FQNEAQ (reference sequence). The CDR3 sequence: CASSPELTYEQYF. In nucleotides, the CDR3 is TGTGCCAGCAGCCCAGAGCTGACATACGAGCAGTACTTC. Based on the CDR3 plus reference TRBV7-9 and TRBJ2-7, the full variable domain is DTGVSQNPRHKITKRGQNVTFRCDPISEHNRLYWYRQTLGQGPEFLTYFQNEAQLEKSRLLSDRFSAERPKGSFSTLEIQRTEQGDSAMYLCASSPELTYEQYFGPGTRLTVT.

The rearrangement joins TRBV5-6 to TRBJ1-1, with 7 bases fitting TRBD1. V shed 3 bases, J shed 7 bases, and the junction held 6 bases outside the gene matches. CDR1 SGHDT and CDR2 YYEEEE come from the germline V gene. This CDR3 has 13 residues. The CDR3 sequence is CASSSTGTVEAFF. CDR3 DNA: TGTGCCAGCAGCTCAACCGGGACAGTTGAAGCTTTCTTT. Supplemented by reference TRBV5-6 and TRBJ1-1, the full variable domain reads DAGVTQSPTHLIKTRGQQVTLRCSPKSGHDTVSWYQQALGQGPQFIFQYYEEEERQRGNFPDRFSGHQFPNYSSELNVNALLLGDSALYLCASSSTGTVEAFFGQGTRLTVV.

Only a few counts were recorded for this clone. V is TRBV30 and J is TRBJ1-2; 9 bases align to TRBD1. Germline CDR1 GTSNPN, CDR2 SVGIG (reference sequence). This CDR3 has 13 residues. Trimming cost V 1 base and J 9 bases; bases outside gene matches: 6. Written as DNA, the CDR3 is TGTGCCTGGAGTGAGGGACAGGGCGGTAGCTACACCTTC. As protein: CAWSEGQGGSYTF.

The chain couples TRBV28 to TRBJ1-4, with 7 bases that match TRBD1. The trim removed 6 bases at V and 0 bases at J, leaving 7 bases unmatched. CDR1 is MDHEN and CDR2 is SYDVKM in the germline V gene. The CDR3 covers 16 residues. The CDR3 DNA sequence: TGTGCCAGCAGACGACAGGGACCCGCAACTAATGAAAAACTGTTTTTT. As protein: CASRRQGPATNEKLFF.

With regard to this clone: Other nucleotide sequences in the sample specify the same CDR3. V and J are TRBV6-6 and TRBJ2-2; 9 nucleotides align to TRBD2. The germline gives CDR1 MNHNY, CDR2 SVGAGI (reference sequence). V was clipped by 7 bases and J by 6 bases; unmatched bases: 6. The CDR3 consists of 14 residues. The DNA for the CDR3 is TGTGCCAGCAAGGGCGGGGGGGCGGCCGGGGAGCTGTTTTTT. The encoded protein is CASKGGGAAGELFF.

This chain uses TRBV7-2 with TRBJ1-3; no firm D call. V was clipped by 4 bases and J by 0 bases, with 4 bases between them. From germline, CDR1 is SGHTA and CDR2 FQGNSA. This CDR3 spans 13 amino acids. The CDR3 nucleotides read TGTGCCAGCAGCTCGAGCTCTGGAAACACCATATATTTT. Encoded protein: CASSSSSGNTIYF.

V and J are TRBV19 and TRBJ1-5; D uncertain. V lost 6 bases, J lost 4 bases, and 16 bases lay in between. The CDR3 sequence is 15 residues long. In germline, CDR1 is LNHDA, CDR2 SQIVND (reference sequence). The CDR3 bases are TGTGCCAGTAGCGTAACAGCAGCCCAGAATCAGCCCCAGCATTTT. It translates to CASSVTAAQNQPQHF.

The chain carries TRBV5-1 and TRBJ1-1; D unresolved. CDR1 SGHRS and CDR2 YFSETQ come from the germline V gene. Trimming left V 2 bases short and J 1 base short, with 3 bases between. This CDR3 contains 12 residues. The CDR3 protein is CASSFSNTEAFF. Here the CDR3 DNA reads TGCGCCAGCAGCTTCTCGAACACTGAAGCTTTCTTT.

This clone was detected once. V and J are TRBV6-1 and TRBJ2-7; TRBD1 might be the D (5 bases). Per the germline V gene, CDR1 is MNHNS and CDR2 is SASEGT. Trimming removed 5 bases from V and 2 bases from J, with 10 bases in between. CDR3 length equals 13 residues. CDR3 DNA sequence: TGTGCCAGCAGTACTCAGGGCGCCTACGAGCAGTACTTC. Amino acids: CASSTQGAYEQYF.

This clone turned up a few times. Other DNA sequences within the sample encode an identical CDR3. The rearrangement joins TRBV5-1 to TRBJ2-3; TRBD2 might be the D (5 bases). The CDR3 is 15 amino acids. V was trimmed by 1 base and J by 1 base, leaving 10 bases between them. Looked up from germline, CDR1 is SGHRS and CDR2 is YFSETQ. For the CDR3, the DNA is TGCGCCAGCAGCTTGCGGGGTATGGGCACAGATACGCAGTATTTT. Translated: CASSLRGMGTDTQYF.

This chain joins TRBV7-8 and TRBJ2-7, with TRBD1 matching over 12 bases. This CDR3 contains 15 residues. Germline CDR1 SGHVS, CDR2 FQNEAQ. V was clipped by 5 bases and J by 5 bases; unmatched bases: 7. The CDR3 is CASSARDRGLNEQYF. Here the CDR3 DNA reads TGTGCCAGCAGCGCCCGGGACAGGGGGCTGAACGAGCAGTACTTC.

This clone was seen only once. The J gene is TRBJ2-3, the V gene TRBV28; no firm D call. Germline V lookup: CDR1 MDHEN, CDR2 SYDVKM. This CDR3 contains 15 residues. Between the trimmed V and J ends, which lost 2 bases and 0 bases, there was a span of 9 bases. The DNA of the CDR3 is TGTGCCAGCAGTTTAGCTTACAGCAGCACAGATACGCAGTATTTT. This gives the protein CASSLAYSSTDTQYF. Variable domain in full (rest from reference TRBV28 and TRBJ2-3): DVKVTQSSRYLVKRTGEKVFLECVQDMDHENMFWYRQDPGLGLRLIYFSYDVKMKEKGDIPEGYSVSREKKERFSLILESASTNQTSMYLCASSLAYSSTDTQYFGPGTRLTVL.

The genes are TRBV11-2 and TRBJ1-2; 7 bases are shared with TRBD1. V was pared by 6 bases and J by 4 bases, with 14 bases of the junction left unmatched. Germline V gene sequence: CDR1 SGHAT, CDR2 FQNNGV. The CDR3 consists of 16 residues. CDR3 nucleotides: TGTGCCAGCAGGCCTAACCTGCTGGGACAGCTCTATGGCTACACCTTC. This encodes CASRPNLLGQLYGYTF.

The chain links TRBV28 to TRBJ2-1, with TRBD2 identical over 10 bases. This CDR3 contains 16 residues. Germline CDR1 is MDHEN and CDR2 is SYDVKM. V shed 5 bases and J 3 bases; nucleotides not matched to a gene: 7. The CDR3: CASSTTSGENYNEQFF. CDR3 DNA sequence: TGTGCCAGCAGTACCACTAGCGGGGAGAACTACAATGAGCAGTTCTTC.